Listed below are T cell receptor beta chains from one sample, sequenced in a study of early T cells in non-severe SARS-CoV-2 infection. TCRdb re-called the 5' RACE reads through MiXCR, storing one row per CDR3 protein. The sample gives about 71,000 distinct CDR3 sequences, around 13% of which show up once; more than 13% is in the top ten. Material: whole blood. The source is an adult who was a healthcare worker with PCR-confirmed SARS-CoV-2 infection or an uninfected control (not recorded which). Both conserved end residues are part of each CDR3. A D gene is named only where the DNA matches it firmly. A clone size is listed for some rows: how often the clone was seen (once, few, many), or a class if it is expanded.

TRBJ2-7,many,TRBD1,TRBV6-1,CASSELLGDRGLVEQYF,TGTGCCAGCAGTGAACTATTGGGGGACAGGGGCCTGGTCGAGCAGTACTTC
TRBJ2-5,-,-,TRBV5-1,CASSFTLGRDQETQYF,TGCGCCAGCAGCTTCACCTTAGGACGGGACCAAGAGACCCAGTACTTC
TRBJ2-2,few,-,TRBV6-5,CASRTGTGELFF,TGTGCCAGCAGAACGGGGACCGGGGAGCTGTTTTTT
TRBJ2-1,few,TRBD2,TRBV7-2,CASSQASGTSSYNEQFF,TGTGCCAGCAGCCAAGCCTCCGGGACTAGCTCCTACAATGAGCAGTTCTTC
TRBJ2-7,-,TRBD1,TRBV18,CASSSRQGDPEQYF,TGTGCCAGCTCATCCAGACAGGGGGATCCCGAGCAGTACTTC
TRBJ1-1,-,-,TRBV2,CASSERASEAFF,TGTGCCAGCAGCGAACGAGCAAGTGAAGCTTTCTTT
TRBJ2-7,-,-,TRBV28,CASISDSYEQYF,TGTGCCAGCATCTCAGATTCCTACGAGCAGTACTTC
TRBJ2-3,few,-,TRBV5-8,CASSTNGGGPSTDTQYF,TGTGCCAGCAGCACCAATGGTGGAGGGCCTAGCACAGATACGCAGTATTTT
TRBJ1-1,-,TRBD1,TRBV12-3/TRBV12-4,CASQAQDRGPPEAFF,TGTGCCAGCCAAGCCCAGGACAGGGGGCCACCTGAAGCTTTCTTT
TRBJ1-2,many,-,TRBV6-1,CASSEALVNGYTF,TGTGCCAGCAGTGAAGCGCTTGTTAATGGCTACACCTTC
TRBJ1-1,-,-,TRBV9,CASRQGMNTEAFF,TGTGCCAGCAGGCAGGGGATGAACACTGAAGCTTTCTTT
TRBJ1-2,-,-,TRBV7-9,CASSSHTGHPNYGYTF,TGTGCCAGCAGCTCCCACACAGGGCATCCTAACTATGGCTACACCTTC
TRBJ1-2,-,-,TRBV4-1,CASSQEGVIYGYTF,TGCGCCAGCAGCCAAGAAGGTGTTATCTATGGCTACACCTTC
TRBJ1-2,-,-,TRBV7-6,CASSFSTVANYGYTF,TGTGCCAGCAGCTTCTCGACGGTAGCTAACTATGGCTACACCTTC
TRBJ1-4,few,TRBD1,TRBV4-2,CASSQAPGTGDEKLFF,TGTGCCAGCAGCCAGGCACCCGGGACAGGGGATGAAAAACTGTTTTTT
TRBJ2-7,-,TRBD1,TRBV5-1,CASSPLTGQGSYEQYF,TGCGCCAGCAGCCCCCTGACCGGACAGGGCTCCTACGAGCAGTACTTC
TRBJ1-1,-,-,TRBV7-9,CASSLVPVNTEAFF,TGTGCCAGCAGCTTAGTCCCGGTGAACACTGAAGCTTTCTTT
TRBJ1-2,few,TRBD1,TRBV7-3,CASSLNGQGAPGYTF,TGTGCCAGCAGCTTAAACGGACAGGGGGCGCCAGGCTACACCTTC
TRBJ2-1,-,TRBD2,TRBV11-3,CASSFITSGGKQFF,TGTGCCAGCAGCTTTATCACTAGCGGGGGCAAGCAGTTCTTC
TRBJ2-7,-,TRBD1,TRBV29-1,CSAATGYRHEQYF,TGCAGCGCCGCGACAGGGTATAGGCACGAGCAGTACTTC
TRBJ2-7,-,-,TRBV18,CASSPRGETYEQYF,TGTGCCAGCTCACCACGCGGAGAAACCTACGAGCAGTACTTC
TRBJ2-3,-,-,TRBV4-3,CASSQDGRATDTQYF,TGCGCCAGCAGCCAAGATGGTAGGGCCACAGATACGCAGTATTTT
TRBJ1-1,many,-,TRBV12-3/TRBV12-4,CASSLTGATEAFF,TGTGCCAGCAGTCTTACAGGTGCCACTGAAGCTTTCTTT
TRBJ2-7,-,TRBD2,TRBV4-1,CASSQGTSGGYEQYF,TGCGCCAGCAGCCAAGGGACTAGCGGGGGCTACGAGCAGTACTTC
TRBJ1-4,few,-,TRBV6-5,CASSPLSAGPLNEKLFF,TGTGCCAGCAGCCCCCTCAGTGCTGGGCCCCTTAATGAAAAACTGTTTTTT
TRBJ1-1,few,-,TRBV5-4,CASSLGQELNTEAFF,TGTGCCAGCAGCTTGGGACAGGAGTTGAACACTGAAGCTTTCTTT